A selection of T cell receptor beta chains follows, all from one sample in a study of T cell changes during pregnancy in multiple sclerosis. Only in-frame clones appear in the TCRdb table, and some are missing; sequencing was by immunoSEQ multiplex PCR. The table lists about 100,000 clones, approximately 90% of them singletons. Sequenced material: peripheral blood, taken after pregnancy. The receptors shown here come from a female donor with multiple sclerosis, enrolled in a pregnancy study. CDR3s include the opening cysteine and the closing phenylalanine or tryptophan.

TRBJ2-3	17	TRBV9	CASSLSGAGGSTDTQYF
TRBJ1-3	15	TRBV6-6	CASSGGTVSGNTIYF
TRBJ2-2	17	TRBV9	CASSLEITGGDTGELFF
TRBJ2-5	13	TRBV5-4	CASNPGQQETQYF
TRBJ1-6	16	TRBV4-1	CASSQDSGQANSPLHF
TRBJ1-1	14	TRBV9	CASSVKWASTEAFF
TRBJ2-7	14	TRBV10-1	CASSDQVSPYEQYF
TRBJ2-4	15	TRBV5-1	CASSSDRASKNIQYF
TRBJ2-2	17	TRBV5-4	CASSLGGAGGVTGELFF
TRBJ1-2	16	TRBV19	CASSIVHPSPTRGYTF
TRBJ1-2	14	TRBV6-5	CASSNQGPNYGYTF
TRBJ1-4	14	TRBV13	CASSPGITNEKLFF
TRBJ1-2	14	TRBV30	CAWSVLLGQDGYTF
TRBJ2-7	13	TRBV2	CATLPQGSYEQYF
TRBJ1-6	20	TRBV7-6	CASSLSSGTGGAPNRSPLHF
TRBJ1-5	14	TRBV19	CASEQGDDNQPQHF